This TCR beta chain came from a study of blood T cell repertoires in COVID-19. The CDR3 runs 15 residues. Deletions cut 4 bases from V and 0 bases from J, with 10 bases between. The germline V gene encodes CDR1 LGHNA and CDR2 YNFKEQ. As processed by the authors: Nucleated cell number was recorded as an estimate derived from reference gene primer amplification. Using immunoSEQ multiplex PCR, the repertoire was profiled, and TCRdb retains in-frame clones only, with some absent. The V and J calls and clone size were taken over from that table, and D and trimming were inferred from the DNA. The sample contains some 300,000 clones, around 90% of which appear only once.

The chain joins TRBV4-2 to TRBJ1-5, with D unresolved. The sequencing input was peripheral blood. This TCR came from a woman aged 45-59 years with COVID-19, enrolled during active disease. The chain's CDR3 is CASSLDRDSNQPQHF. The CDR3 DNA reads TGTGCCAGCAGCCTAGACCGCGATAGCAATCAGCCCCAGCATTTT.